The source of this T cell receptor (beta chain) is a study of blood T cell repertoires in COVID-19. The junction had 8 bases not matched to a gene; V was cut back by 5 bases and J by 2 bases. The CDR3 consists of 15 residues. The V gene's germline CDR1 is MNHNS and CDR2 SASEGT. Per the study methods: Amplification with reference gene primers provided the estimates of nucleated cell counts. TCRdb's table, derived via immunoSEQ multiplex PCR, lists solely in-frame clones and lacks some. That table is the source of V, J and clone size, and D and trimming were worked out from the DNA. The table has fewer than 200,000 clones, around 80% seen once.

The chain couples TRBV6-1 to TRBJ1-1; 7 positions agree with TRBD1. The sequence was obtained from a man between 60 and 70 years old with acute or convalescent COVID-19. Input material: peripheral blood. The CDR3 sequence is CASSSPRQGNTEAFF. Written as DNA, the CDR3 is TGTGCCAGCAGTTCACCTAGACAGGGAAACACTGAAGCTTTCTTT.